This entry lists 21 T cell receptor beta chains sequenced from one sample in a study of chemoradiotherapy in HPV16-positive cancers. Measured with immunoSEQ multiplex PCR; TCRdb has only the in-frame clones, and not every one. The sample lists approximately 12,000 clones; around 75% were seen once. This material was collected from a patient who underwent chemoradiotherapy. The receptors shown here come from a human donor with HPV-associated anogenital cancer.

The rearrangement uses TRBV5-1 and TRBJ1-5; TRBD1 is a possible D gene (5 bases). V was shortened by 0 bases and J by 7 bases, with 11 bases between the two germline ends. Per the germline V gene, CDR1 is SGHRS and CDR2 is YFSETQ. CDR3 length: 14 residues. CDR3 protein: CASSLVTGEQPQHF. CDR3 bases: TGCGCCAGCAGCTTGGTAACGGGGGAACAGCCCCAGCATTTT.

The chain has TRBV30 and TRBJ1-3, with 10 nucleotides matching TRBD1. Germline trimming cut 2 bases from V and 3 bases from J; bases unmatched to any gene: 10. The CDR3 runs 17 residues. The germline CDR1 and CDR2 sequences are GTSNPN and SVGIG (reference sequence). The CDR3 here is CAWSPGTGAPFGNTIYF. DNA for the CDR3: TGTGCCTGGAGTCCGGGGACAGGGGCCCCTTTTGGAAACACCATATATTTT.

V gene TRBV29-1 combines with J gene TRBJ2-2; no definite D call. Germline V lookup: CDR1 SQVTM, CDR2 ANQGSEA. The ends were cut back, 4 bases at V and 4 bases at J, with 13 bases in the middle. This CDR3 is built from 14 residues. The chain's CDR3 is CSVGLRVGTGELFF. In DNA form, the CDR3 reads TGCAGCGTTGGCTTAAGAGTGGGCACCGGGGAGCTGTTTTTT.

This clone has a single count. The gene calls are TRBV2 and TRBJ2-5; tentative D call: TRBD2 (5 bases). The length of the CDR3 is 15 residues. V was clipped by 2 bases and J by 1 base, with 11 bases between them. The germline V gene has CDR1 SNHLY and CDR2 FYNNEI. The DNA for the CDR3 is TGTGCCAGCAGTGAATCGGGGTTCCGCCAAGAGACCCAGTACTTC. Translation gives CASSESGFRQETQYF.

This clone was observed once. The CDR3 is CAISETGTGELFF. CDR3 sequence (DNA): TGTGCCATCAGTGAGACAGGAACCGGGGAGCTGTTTTTT. The V call is TRBV10-3, the J call TRBJ2-2, with a weak D call TRBD1 (5 bases). V dropped 2 bases and J dropped 5 bases, with 6 bases sitting between them. CDR3 length equals 13 residues. Germline CDR1 reads ENHRY; CDR2 reads SYGVKD.

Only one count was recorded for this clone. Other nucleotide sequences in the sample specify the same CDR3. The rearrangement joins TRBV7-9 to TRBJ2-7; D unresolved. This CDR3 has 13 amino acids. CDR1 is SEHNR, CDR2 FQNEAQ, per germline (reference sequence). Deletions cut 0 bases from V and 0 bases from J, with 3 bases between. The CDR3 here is CASSLASSYEQYF. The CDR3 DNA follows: TGTGCCAGCAGCTTAGCGAGCTCCTACGAGCAGTACTTC.

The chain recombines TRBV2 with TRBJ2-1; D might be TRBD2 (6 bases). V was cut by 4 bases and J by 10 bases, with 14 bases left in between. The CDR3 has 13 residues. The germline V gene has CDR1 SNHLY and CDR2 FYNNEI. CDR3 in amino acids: CASSVGGRIEQFF. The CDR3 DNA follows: TGTGCCAGCAGTGTCGGAGGGAGGATCGAGCAGTTCTTC.

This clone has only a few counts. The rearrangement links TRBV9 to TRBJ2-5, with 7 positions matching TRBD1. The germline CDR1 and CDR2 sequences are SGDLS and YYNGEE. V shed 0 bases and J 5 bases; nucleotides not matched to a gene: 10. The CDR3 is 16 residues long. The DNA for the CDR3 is TGTGCCAGCAGCGTAGAGGGGGACAGCGGCAGGGAGACCCAGTACTTC. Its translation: CASSVEGDSGRETQYF.

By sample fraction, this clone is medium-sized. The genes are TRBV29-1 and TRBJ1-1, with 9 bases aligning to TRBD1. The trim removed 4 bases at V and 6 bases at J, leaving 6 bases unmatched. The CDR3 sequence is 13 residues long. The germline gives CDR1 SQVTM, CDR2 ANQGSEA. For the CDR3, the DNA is TGCAGCGTTGCCTGGACAGGGGAGGCTGAAGCTTTCTTT. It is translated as CSVAWTGEAEAFF.

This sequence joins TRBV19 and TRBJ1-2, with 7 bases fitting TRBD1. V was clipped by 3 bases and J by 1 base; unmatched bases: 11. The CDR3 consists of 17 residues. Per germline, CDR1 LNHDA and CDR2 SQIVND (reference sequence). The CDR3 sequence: CASSISARDSNNYGYTF. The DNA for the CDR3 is TGTGCCAGTAGTATCAGTGCCCGGGACAGCAATAACTATGGCTACACCTTC.

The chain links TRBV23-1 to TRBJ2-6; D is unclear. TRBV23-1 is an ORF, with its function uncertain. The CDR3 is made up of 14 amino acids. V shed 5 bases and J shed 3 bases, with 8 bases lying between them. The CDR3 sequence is CASSAYDGANVLTF. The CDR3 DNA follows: TGCGCCAGCAGTGCTTATGATGGGGCCAACGTCCTGACTTTC.

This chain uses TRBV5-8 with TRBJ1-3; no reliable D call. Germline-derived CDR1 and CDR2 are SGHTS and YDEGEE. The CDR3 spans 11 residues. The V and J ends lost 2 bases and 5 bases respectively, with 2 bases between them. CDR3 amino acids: CASSLRNTIYF. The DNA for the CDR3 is TGTGCCAGCAGCTTAAGAAACACCATATATTTT.

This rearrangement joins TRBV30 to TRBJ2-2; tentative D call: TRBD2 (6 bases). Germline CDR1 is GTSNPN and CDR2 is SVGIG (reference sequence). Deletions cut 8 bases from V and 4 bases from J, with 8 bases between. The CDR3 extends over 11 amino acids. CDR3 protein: CAGGRTGELFF. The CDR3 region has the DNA TGTGCCGGAGGGCGCACCGGGGAGCTGTTTTTT.

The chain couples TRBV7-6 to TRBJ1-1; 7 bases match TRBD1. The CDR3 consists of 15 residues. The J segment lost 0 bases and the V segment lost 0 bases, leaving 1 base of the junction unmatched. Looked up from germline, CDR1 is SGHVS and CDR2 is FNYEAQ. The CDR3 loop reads CASSLAGQMNTEAFF. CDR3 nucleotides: TGTGCCAGCAGCTTAGCGGGACAGATGAACACTGAAGCTTTCTTT.

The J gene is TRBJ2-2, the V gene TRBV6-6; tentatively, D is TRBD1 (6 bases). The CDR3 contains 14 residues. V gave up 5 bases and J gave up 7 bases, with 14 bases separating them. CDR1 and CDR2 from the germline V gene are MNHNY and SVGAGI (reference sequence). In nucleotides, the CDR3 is TGTGCCAGCAGTAGCAGGGGCGAGTTCGGGGAGCTGTTTTTT. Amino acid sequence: CASSSRGEFGELFF.

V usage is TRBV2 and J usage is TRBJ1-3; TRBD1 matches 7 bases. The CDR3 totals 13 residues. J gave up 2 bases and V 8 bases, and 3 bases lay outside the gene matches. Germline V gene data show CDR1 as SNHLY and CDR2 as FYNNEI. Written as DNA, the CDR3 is TGTGCCAGCGACAGGGACACTGGAAACACCATATATTTT. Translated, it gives CASDRDTGNTIYF.

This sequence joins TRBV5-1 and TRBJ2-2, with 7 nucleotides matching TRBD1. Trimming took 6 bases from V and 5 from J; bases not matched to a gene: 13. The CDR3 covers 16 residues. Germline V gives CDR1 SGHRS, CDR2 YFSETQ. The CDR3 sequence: CASNGNRGGGTGELFF. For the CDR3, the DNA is TGCGCCAGCAACGGTAACAGGGGCGGTGGTACCGGGGAGCTGTTTTTT.

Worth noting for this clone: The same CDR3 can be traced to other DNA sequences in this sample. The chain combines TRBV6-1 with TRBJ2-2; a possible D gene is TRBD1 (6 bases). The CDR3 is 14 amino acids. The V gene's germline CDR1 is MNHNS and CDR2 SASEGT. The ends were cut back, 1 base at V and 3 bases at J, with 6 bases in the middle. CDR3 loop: CASSEGTDTGELFF. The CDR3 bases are TGTGCCAGCAGTGAAGGGACAGACACCGGGGAGCTGTTTTTT.

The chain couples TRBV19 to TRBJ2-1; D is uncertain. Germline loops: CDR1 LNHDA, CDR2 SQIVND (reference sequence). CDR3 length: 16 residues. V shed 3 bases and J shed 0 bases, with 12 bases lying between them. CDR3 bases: TGTGCCAGTAGTATCGTCTACAGCCTCTCCTACAATGAGCAGTTCTTC. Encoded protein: CASSIVYSLSYNEQFF.

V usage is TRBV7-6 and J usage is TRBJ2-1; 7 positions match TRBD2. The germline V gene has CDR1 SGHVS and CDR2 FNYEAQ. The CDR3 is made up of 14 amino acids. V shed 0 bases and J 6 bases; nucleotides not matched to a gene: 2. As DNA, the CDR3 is TGTGCCAGCAGCTTAGCGGGAGGGTTCAATGAGCAGTTCTTC. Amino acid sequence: CASSLAGGFNEQFF.

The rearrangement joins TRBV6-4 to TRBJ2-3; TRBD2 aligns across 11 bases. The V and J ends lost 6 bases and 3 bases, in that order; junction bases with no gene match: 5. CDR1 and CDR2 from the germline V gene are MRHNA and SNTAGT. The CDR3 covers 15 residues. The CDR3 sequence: CASSVTSGRTDTQYF. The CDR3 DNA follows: TGTGCCAGCAGCGTTACTAGCGGGAGAACAGATACGCAGTATTTT.